Presented here are 6 T cell receptor beta chains from one specimen sequenced in a study of T cell responses to AZD1222 COVID-19 vaccine. Clones were sequenced by immunoSEQ multiplex PCR, and TCRdb holds only the in-frame ones, with some missing. The table shows roughly 200,000 clones, with roughly 94% occurring only once. The source material was peripheral blood, sampled 28 days after the second dose of the MenACWY control vaccine. These receptors came from an adult who received the MenACWY meningococcal vaccine as a control.

The rearrangement uses TRBV30 and TRBJ1-1, with D uncertain. CDR3 length equals 11 residues. V was pared by 8 bases and J by 3 bases, with 10 bases between. Germline loops: CDR1 GTSNPN, CDR2 SVGIG (reference sequence). The chain's CDR3 is CAGQSYTEAFF. In nucleotides, the CDR3 is TGTGCCGGGCAGAGCTACACTGAAGCTTTCTTT. The whole variable domain, remainder taken from reference TRBV30 and TRBJ1-1, is SQTIHQWPATLVQPVGSPLSLECTVEGTSNPNLYWYRQAAGRGLQLLFYSVGIGQISSEVPQNLSASRPQDRQFILSSKKLLLSDSGFYLCAGQSYTEAFFGQGTRLTVV.

This clone was seen once. The chain has TRBV18 and TRBJ1-1; 8 bases fit TRBD1. CDR1 KGHSH and CDR2 LQKENI come from the germline V gene. V lost 4 bases, J lost 4 bases, and 5 bases stayed unmatched. The CDR3 runs 14 residues. In DNA form, the CDR3 reads TGTGCCAGCTCACGTAACAGGGGGATCACTGAAGCTTTCTTT. As protein: CASSRNRGITEAFF.

Comment on this clone: At one end, the junction sequence differs from germline, possibly due to a read error. This rearrangement joins TRBV7-9 to TRBJ1-1; 7 bases fit TRBD1. CDR1 and CDR2 (germline): SEHNR, FQNEAQ (reference sequence). This CDR3 is built from 13 residues. CDR3 sequence: CASSLATRDSLKF. The DNA for the CDR3 is TGTGCCAGCAGCTTAGCGACCCGGGACAGTTTAAAGTTT.

The chain joins TRBV5-1 to TRBJ2-1; TRBD1 matches 8 bases. Germline CDR1 reads SGHRS; CDR2 reads YFSETQ. The CDR3 covers 14 residues. J lost 4 bases, V lost 7 bases, and 7 bases had no gene match. This chain's CDR3 is CASGPGQGYNEQFF. CDR3 in DNA: TGCGCCAGCGGCCCCGGACAGGGATACAATGAGCAGTTCTTC.

This chain links TRBV3-1 (or the pseudogene TRBV3-2) with TRBJ2-7; D may be TRBD1 or TRBD2 (6 bases each). Looked up from germline, CDR1 is LGHDT and CDR2 is YNNKEL (reference sequence). The V end lost 0 bases, the J end lost 7 bases, and 16 bases lay between the germline ends. This CDR3 contains 15 residues. In nucleotides, the CDR3 is TGTGCCAGCAGCCAAGAGTTAGGAGGGGGTTTGGAGCAGTACTTC. This codes for CASSQELGGGLEQYF.

The chain employs TRBV19 and TRBJ1-3; maybe TRBD1 (6 bases). This CDR3 region has 16 residues. Trimming stripped 6 bases from V and 0 bases from J, with 15 bases between. CDR1 and CDR2 (germline): LNHDA, SQIVND (reference sequence). CDR3 DNA: TGTGCCAGTAGCTCAGCAGACAGGATCTCTGGAAACACCATATATTTT. Amino acid sequence: CASSSADRISGNTIYF.